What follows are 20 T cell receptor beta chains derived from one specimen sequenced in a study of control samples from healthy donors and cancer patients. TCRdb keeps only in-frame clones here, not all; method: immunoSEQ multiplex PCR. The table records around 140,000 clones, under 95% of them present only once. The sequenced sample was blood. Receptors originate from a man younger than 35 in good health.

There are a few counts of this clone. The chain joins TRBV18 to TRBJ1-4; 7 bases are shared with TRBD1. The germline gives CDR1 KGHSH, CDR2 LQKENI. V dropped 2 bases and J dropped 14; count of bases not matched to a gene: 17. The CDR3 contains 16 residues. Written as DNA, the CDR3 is TGTGCCAGCTCACCAGGGGAGGGGGCTCCCTATGGAAAGCTGTTTTTT. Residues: CASSPGEGAPYGKLFF.

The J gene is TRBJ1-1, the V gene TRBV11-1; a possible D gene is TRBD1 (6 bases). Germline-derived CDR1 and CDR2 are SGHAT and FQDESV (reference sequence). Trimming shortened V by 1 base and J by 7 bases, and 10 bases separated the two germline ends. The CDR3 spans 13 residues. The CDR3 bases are TGTGCCAGCAGCTTAGACAGGGCAAGTGAAGCTTTCTTT. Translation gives CASSLDRASEAFF.

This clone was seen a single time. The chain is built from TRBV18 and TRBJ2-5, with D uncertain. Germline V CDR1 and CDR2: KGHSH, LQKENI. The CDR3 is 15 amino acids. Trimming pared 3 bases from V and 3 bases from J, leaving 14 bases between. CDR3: CASSPTTKYEETQYF. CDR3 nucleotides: TGTGCCAGCTCACCGACGACAAAATACGAAGAGACCCAGTACTTC.

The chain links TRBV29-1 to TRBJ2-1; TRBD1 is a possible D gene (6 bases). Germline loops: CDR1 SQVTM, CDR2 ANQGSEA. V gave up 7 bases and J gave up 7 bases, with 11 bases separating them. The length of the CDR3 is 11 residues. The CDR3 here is CSARGHNEQFF. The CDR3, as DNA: TGCAGCGCCAGGGGCCATAATGAGCAGTTCTTC.

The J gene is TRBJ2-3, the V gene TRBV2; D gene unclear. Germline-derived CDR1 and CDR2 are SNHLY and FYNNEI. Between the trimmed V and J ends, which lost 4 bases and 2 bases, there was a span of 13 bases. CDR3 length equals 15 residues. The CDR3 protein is CASSVISPSTDTQYF. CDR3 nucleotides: TGTGCCAGCAGTGTTATCAGTCCCTCCACAGATACGCAGTATTTT.

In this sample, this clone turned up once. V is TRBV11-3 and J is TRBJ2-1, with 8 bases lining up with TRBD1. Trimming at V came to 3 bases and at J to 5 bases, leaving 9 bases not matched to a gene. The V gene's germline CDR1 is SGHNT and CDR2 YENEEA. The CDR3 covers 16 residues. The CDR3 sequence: CASSLVSGQGNNEQFF. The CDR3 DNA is TGTGCCAGCAGCTTGGTTTCCGGACAGGGAAACAATGAGCAGTTCTTC. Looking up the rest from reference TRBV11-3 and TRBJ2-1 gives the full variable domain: EAGVVQSPRYKIIEKKQPVAFWCNPISGHNTLYWYLQNLGQGPELLIRYENEEAVDDSQLPKDRFSAERLKGVDSTLKIQPAELGDSAVYLCASSLVSGQGNNEQFFGPGTRLTVL.

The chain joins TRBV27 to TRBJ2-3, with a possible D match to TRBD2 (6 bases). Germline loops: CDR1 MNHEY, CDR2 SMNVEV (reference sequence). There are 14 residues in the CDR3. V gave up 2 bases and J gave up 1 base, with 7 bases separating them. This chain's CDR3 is CASSLGGGTDTQYF. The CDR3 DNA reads TGTGCCAGCAGTTTAGGCGGGGGCACAGATACGCAGTATTTT.

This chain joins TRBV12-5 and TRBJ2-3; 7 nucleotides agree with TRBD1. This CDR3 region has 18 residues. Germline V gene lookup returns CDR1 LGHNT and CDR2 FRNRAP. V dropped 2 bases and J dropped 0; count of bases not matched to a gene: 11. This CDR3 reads CASGLSRDSRSSTDTQYF. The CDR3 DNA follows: TGTGCTAGTGGTTTGTCCCGGGACAGCCGATCTAGCACAGATACGCAGTATTTT.

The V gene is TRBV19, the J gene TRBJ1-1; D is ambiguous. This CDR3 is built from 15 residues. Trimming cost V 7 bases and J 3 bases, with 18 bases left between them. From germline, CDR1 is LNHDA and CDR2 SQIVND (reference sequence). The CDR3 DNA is TGTGCCAGTACCGATCGCGGAAACCCGGACACTGAAGCTTTCTTT. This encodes CASTDRGNPDTEAFF.

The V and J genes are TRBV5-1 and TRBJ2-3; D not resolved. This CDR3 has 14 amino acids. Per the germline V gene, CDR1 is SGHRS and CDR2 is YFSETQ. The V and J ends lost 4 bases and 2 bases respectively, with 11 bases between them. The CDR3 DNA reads TGCGCCAGCAGCCGTTCGGTGGTCACAGATACGCAGTATTTT. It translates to CASSRSVVTDTQYF. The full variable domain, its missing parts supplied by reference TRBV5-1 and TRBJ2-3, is KAGVTQTPRYLIKTRGQQVTLSCSPISGHRSVSWYQQTPGQGLQFLFEYFSETQRNKGNFPGRFSGRQFSNSRSEMNVSTLELGDSALYLCASSRSVVTDTQYFGPGTRLTVL.

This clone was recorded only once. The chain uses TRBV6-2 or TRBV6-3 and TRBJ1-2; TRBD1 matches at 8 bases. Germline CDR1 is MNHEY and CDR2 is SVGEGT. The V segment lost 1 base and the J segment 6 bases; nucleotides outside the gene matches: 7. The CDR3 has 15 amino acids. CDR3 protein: CASSYFQGAVDGYTF. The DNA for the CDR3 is TGTGCCAGCAGTTACTTCCAGGGGGCGGTCGATGGCTACACCTTC.

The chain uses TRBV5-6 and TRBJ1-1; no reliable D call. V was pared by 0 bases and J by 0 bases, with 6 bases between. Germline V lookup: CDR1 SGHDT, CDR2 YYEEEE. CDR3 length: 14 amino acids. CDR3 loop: CASSLVSLNTEAFF. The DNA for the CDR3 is TGTGCCAGCAGCTTGGTGTCTTTGAACACTGAAGCTTTCTTT.

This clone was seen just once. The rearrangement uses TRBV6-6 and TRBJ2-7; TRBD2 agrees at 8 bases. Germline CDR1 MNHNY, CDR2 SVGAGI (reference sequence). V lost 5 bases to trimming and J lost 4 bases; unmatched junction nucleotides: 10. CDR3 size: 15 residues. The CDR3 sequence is CASSTSGGLGYEQYF. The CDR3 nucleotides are TGTGCCAGCAGTACTAGCGGCGGCTTGGGATACGAGCAGTACTTC.

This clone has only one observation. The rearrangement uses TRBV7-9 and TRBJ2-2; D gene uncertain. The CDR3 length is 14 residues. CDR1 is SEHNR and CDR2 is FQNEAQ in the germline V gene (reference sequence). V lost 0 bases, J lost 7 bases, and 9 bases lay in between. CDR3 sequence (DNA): TGTGCCAGCAGCTTAGCGTATGCGGACGGGGAGCTGTTTTTT. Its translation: CASSLAYADGELFF.

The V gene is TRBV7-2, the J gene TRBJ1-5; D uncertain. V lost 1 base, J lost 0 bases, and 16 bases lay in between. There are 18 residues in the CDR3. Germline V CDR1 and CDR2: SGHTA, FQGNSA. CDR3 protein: CASSLVVADQFSNQPQHF. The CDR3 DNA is TGTGCCAGCAGCTTAGTCGTCGCCGACCAATTTAGCAATCAGCCCCAGCATTTT.

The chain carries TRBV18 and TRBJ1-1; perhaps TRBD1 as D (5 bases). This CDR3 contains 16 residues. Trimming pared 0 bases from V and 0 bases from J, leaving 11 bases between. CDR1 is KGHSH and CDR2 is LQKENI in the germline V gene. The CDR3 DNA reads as TGTGCCAGCTCACCACCGGCCACAGGCTTGAACACTGAAGCTTTCTTT. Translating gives CASSPPATGLNTEAFF.

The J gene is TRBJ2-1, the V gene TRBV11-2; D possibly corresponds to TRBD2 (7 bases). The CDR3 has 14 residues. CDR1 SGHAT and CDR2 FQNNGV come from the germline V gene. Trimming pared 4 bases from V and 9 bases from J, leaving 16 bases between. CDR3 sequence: CASSWGGRPVEQFF. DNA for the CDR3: TGTGCCAGCAGCTGGGGGGGCCGGCCGGTTGAGCAGTTCTTC. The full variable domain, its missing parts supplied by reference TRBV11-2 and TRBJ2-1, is EAGVAQSPRYKIIEKRQSVAFWCNPISGHATLYWYQQILGQGPKLLIQFQNNGVVDDSQLPKDRFSAERLKGVDSTLKIQPAKLEDSAVYLCASSWGGRPVEQFFGPGTRLTVL.

The CDR3 loop reads CSVEQQVNTEAFF. In DNA, the CDR3 is TGCAGCGTTGAACAACAGGTGAACACTGAAGCTTTCTTT. The V call is TRBV29-1, the J call TRBJ1-1; TRBD1 might be the D (5 bases). Germline V CDR1 and CDR2: SQVTM, ANQGSEA. V was shortened by 2 bases and J by 0 bases, with 7 bases between the two germline ends. The CDR3 extends over 13 amino acids.

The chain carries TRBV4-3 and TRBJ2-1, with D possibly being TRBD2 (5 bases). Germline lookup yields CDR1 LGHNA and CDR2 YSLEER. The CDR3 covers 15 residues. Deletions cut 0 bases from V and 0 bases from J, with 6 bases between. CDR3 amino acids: CASSQDGSSYNEQFF. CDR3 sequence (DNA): TGCGCCAGCAGCCAAGATGGGAGCTCCTACAATGAGCAGTTCTTC.

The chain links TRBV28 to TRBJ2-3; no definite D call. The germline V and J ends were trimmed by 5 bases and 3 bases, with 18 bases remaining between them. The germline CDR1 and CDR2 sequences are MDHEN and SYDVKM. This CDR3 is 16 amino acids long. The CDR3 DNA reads TGTGCCAGCAGTCCCATCCAATCGCGTGGGACAGATACGCAGTATTTT. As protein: CASSPIQSRGTDTQYF.